This record covers a single TCR beta chain. These data come from a study of blood T cell repertoires in COVID-19. Overall study context: The United States, Italy and Spain provided the acute and convalescent COVID-19 samples. Sample material is recorded as cDNA or gDNA derived from T cells, B-cell-depleted T cells, or PBMCs.

Measured with immunoSEQ multiplex PCR; TCRdb has only the in-frame clones, and not every one. The repertoire holds 170,000 or so clones, with less than 90% as singletons. In terms of age and location, participants ranged from roughly 18 to 90 years and lived in roughly 22 US areas. Categorization into cohorts depended on clinical history that participants reported. The ends were cut back, 0 bases at V and 1 base at J, with 10 bases in the middle. This CDR3 spans 15 amino acids. Germline lookup yields CDR1 LNHNV and CDR2 YYDKDF (reference sequence). The sample consisted of PBMCs or T cells enriched from blood (not recorded which). The V call is TRBV15, the J call TRBJ2-7, with D perhaps TRBD2 (6 bases). The sequence came from a woman between 45 and 65 years old who had recovered from COVID-19. CDR3 amino acids: CATSRDIAGSYEQYF. The CDR3 bases are TGTGCCACCAGCAGAGATATTGCGGGATCCTACGAGCAGTACTTC.